This T cell receptor beta chain was identified during a study of blood T cells in healthy people across ages (dated by TCRdb to the mid-2010s). Regarding the study in general: Template switching captured roughly one uniquely barcoded TCR beta cDNA molecule per two T cells in model experiments. The donors were split into four age groups: young (average approximately 16 years), middle-aged (39), aged (roughly 60) and long-lived (approximately 89). Using the same blood draw, the study looked at two additional independent replicas of 1 million unique cDNA reads for two donors, one aged 18 to 30 and the other aged 80 or older. Age-related changes in TCR beta repertoire diversity were measured in the study by deep sequencing normalized with unique cDNA molecular identifiers. The research as a whole found: Estimates of total diversity based on one million sequenced T cells were regarded as lower bounds and as underestimates. Compared with the aged group, the long-lived group had more naive CD4+ T cells, fewer expanded clones and increased TCR diversity, suggesting age selection. There was a strong correlation between observed TCR beta diversity and the percentage of naive T cells measured by flow cytometry. As age increased, observed TCR beta diversity per million T cells dropped in a roughly linear way, and a significant reduction was already evident by age 40. Because the CMV infection status of the donors was unknown, age-related changes in expanded clonotypes may potentially have been confounded. Bulk unsorted PBMC profiling prevented conclusive comparison of naive and antigen-experienced compartments.

CDR1 and CDR2 are drawn from the germline V gene: SGHNT, YENEEA. Taken from cysteine to phenylalanine, the CDR3 has 15 residues. Of the read, only the CDR3 DNA is kept; its 45 bases are in frame from base 1. Donors were 40 or so systemically healthy Caucasian individuals from Russia aged about 6 to 100 years. Each donor gave ten milliliters of peripheral blood, drawn into EDTA-treated Vacutainer tubes. Ficoll-Paque density-gradient centrifugation was used to isolate PBMCs, with at least 6.5 million per sample. Trizol reagent was used to extract total RNA from PBMCs, with at least 6 micrograms per sample. Naive CD45RAhigh/CD27high T cell percentages were measured by flow cytometry on a PBMC aliquot from every donor. On this clonotype: The antigen it binds to is not known. Nothing much larger sits one base from this clone, and base qualities are not available.

Libraries were built with 5' RACE. The listed sequencing device is Illumina HiSeq 2500. A second PCR of about 6 to 11 cycles was performed with a sample-barcoded 5' primer and a J-beta primer mix. Each TCR beta cDNA molecule received a unique molecular identifier from a template-switch 5' adaptor carrying 12 random nucleotides. At least 3 million CDR3-containing paired-end reads were obtained from each sample. The Mint cDNA synthesis kit, primed by a TRBC-specific oligonucleotide, was used to synthesize first-strand cDNA from all RNA. All cDNA was treated with uracil-DNA glycosylase and then went through a first 18-cycle PCR with the universal primers M1SS and BC2_uni_R. The study's processing was this. Normalization of each sample was performed by random selection of 1 million high-quality reads, each carrying a distinct molecular identifier. Reads with shared molecular identifiers were discarded instead of being binned into consensus sequences. CDR3 identification, clonotype clustering and error correction used MiTCR with a Q25 quality threshold and the strictest error-elimination algorithm. A nonparametric unseen species model with Euler transformation was used to estimate a lower bound on total TCR beta diversity. In-frame beta chains were kept once TCRdb had trimmed the public reads at Q25 with fastp and called clones with MiXCR. Each record represents a unique CDR3 protein, reported with the most common genes and DNA among its rows. What appears here as the V and J calls and clone size reflects TCRdb's work, not the paper's. The sample data list about 560,000 distinct CDR3 sequences, and 25% to 35% of these were observed just once. Together, the top ten hold under 4.5% of the sample.

The same specimen was also included in a second study, on T cells of mothers and their children. Drawing on the second study: The donors were nine systemically healthy Caucasian individuals, made up of three mothers and their six children. cDNA synthesis consumed the entire amount of extracted RNA, loaded at around 1.5 ug RNA in each 15 ul reaction. In the second PCR, the M1S primer added sample barcodes and 2-4 random nucleotides. Over 10 million TCR beta CDR3 reads came from each mother, compared with roughly 2.8 million reads from each child. In both related and unrelated pairs, thymic selection shapes the output of TCR recombination in a similar way, with inherited differences having only a minor effect. Normalized repertoire overlap was always found to be slightly, but never significantly, higher in related mother-child pairs than in unrelated mother-child pairs. No persistent microchimeric T cell clones were found, with a detection sensitivity of around 100 clones per million clonotypes. Deep NGS was used in the study to compare the TCR beta repertoires of mothers and children and to look for features that separate related mother-child pairs from unrelated individuals. The mean age was roughly 44 +/- 4 years for the mothers and approximately 11 +/- 4 years for the children. After adapter ligation with NEBNext reagents, the libraries were sequenced on Illumina HiSeq 2000 with 100+100 nt paired-end reads. To prevent cross-contamination, the mother and child libraries were prepared one month apart and sequenced in separate runs. For each donor, between about 500,000 and 2,200,000 distinct TCR beta clonotypes were identified. Naive TCR beta clonotypes were estimated from low-frequency clonotypes matched to each donor's FACS-determined naive share, without sorting.

Material: blood. This receptor was identified in a boy aged 2 to 10 in good health. This chain joins TRBV11-3 to TRBJ2-5; the D gene is tentatively TRBD1 or TRBD2, each matching 5 bases. The J call may be in error: the DNA end matches TRBJ2-1 better. The DNA sequence is given as TGTGCCAGCAGCTTTACCGGGGCCCCTCCCCATGAGCAGTTCTTC. This sequence encodes CASSFTGAPPHEQFF.